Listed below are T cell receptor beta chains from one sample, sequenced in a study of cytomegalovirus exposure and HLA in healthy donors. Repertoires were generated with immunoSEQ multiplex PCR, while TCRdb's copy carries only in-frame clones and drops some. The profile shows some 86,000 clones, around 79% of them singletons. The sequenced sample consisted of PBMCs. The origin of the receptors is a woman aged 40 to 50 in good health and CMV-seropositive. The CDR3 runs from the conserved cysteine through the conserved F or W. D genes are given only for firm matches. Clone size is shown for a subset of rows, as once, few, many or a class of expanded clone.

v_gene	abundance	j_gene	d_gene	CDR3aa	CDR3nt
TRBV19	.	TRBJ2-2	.	CASVLRTNTGELFF	TGTGCCAGCGTGCTAAGAACGAACACCGGGGAGCTGTTTTTT
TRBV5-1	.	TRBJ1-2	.	CASTPAGMGSYTF	TGCGCCAGCACCCCCGCCGGGATGGGGAGCTACACCTTC
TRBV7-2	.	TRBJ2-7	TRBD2	CASSLAGGLDEQYF	TGTGCCAGCAGCCTAGCGGGAGGGCTCGACGAGCAGTACTTC
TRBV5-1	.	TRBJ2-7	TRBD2	CASSWTSGRGGEQYF	TGCGCCAGCAGCTGGACTAGCGGGCGGGGGGGGGAGCAGTACTTC
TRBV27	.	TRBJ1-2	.	CASRELGGYYTF	TGTGCCAGCAGGGAACTTGGCGGATACTACACCTTC
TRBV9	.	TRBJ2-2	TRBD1	CASSVRQGAGTGELFF	TGTGCCAGCAGCGTCCGACAGGGGGCGGGCACCGGGGAGCTGTTTTTT
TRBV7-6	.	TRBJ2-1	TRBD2	CASSSHKRGGYNEQFF	TGTGCCAGCAGCTCCCACAAGCGGGGGGGTTACAATGAGCAGTTCTTC
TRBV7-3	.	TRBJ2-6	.	CASSLTGSGANVLTF	TGTGCCAGCAGCTTGACAGGTTCTGGGGCCAACGTCCTGACTTTC
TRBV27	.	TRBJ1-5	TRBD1	CASSLIPGTGAKQPQHF	TGTGCCAGCAGTTTAATTCCCGGGACAGGGGCAAAGCAGCCCCAGCATTTT
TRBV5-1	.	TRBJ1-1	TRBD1	CASSFDAGTGLSEAFF	TGCGCCAGCAGCTTTGACGCCGGGACAGGGTTGTCTGAAGCTTTCTTT
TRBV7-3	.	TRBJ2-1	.	CASSPTTGFNNEQFF	TGTGCCAGCAGCCCAACGACAGGCTTTAACAATGAGCAGTTCTTC
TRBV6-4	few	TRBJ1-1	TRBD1	CASRDTDRGNTEAFF	TGTGCCAGCAGAGATACGGACAGGGGGAACACTGAAGCTTTCTTT
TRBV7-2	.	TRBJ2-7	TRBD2	CASSPGLARSYEQYF	TGTGCCAGCAGCCCCGGACTAGCGCGATCCTACGAGCAGTACTTC
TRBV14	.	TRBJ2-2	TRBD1	CASSQGRDRTGELFF	TGTGCCAGCAGCCAGGGCAGGGACAGAACCGGGGAGCTGTTTTTT
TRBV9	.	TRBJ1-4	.	CASSVVLTGEKLFF	TGTGCCAGCAGCGTAGTCCTGACGGGAGAAAAACTGTTTTTT
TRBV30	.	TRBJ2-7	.	CAWSVLAGRPTNF	TGTGCCTGGAGTGTGCTCGCGGGACGGCCAACAAACTTC
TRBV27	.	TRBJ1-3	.	CASSFLASGNTIYF	TGTGCCAGCAGTTTCTTGGCTTCTGGAAACACCATATATTTT
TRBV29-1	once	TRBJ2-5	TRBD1	CSVFPGPTGEETQYF	TGCAGCGTTTTCCCCGGCCCGACAGGGGAAGAGACCCAGTACTTC
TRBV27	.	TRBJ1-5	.	CASSLAGWNQPQHF	TGTGCCAGCAGTTTGGCGGGATGGAATCAGCCCCAGCATTTT
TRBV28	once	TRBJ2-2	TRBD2	CASSRTSGTTGELFF	TGTGCCAGCAGCCGGACTAGCGGGACGACCGGGGAGCTGTTTTTT
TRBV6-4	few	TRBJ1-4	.	CASCTGRGRGTNEKLFF	TGTGCCAGCTGCACAGGGAGAGGGAGGGGAACTAATGAAAAACTGTTTTTT
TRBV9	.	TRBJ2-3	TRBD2	CASSVDSGGNTDTQYF	TGTGCCAGCAGCGTAGATAGCGGGGGGAACACAGATACGCAGTATTTT
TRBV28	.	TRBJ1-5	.	CASSLARLGLYSNQPQHF	TGTGCCAGCAGTTTGGCCAGACTTGGACTGTATAGCAATCAGCCCCAGCATTTT
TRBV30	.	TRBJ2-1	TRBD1	CAWTVDRGGYNEQFF	TGTGCCTGGACGGTGGACAGGGGGGGTTACAATGAGCAGTTCTTC
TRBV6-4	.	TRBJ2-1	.	CASSDSGLNEQFF	TGTGCCAGCAGTGACTCGGGACTCAATGAGCAGTTCTTC
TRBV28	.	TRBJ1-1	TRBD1	CASRPGDSSFEAFF	TGTGCCAGCAGACCTGGGGACAGTTCGTTTGAAGCTTTCTTT
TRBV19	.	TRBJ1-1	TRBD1	CASSILFVTTGATEAFF	TGTGCCAGTAGTATACTCTTCGTGACGACAGGGGCTACTGAAGCTTTCTTT
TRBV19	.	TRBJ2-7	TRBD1	CASSGQVASTEQYF	TGTGCCAGTAGCGGACAGGTGGCGAGCACCGAGCAGTACTTC
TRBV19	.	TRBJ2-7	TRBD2	CASSELAGPYEQYF	TGTGCCAGTAGTGAACTAGCGGGGCCCTACGAGCAGTACTTC
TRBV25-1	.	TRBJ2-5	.	CASSASRGWETQYF	TGTGCCAGCAGTGCCTCCAGGGGCTGGGAGACCCAGTACTTC
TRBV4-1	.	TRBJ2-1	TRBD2	CASSQVRAGGPSNEQFF	TGCGCCAGCAGCCAAGTTAGAGCGGGAGGGCCGAGTAATGAGCAGTTCTTC
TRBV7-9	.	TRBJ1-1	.	CASTYQGLSTEAFF	TGTGCCAGCACCTACCAGGGGTTGAGCACTGAAGCTTTCTTT
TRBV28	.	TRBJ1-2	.	CASSFGSGGYGYTF	TGTGCCAGCAGTTTTGGATCGGGGGGCTATGGCTACACCTTC
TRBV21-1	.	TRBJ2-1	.	CASSKLGTSNEQFF	TGTGCCAGCAGCAAACTGGGGACTAGCAATGAGCAGTTCTTC
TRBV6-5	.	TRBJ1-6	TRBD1	CASSTGQGGNSPLHF	TGTGCCAGCAGTACTGGACAGGGAGGTAATTCACCCCTCCACTTT
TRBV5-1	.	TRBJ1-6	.	CASSLGQLNSPLHF	TGCGCCAGCAGCTTGGGACAGCTTAATTCACCCCTCCACTTT
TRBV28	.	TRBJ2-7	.	CASSLVAEAYEQYF	TGTGCCAGCAGTTTGGTAGCGGAAGCGTACGAGCAGTACTTC
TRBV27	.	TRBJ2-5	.	CASRRGGQETQYF	TGTGCCAGCAGGAGGGGGGGCCAGGAGACCCAGTACTTC
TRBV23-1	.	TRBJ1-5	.	CASSQTRGGQPQHF	TGCGCCAGCAGTCAGACGCGGGGCGGTCAGCCCCAGCATTTT